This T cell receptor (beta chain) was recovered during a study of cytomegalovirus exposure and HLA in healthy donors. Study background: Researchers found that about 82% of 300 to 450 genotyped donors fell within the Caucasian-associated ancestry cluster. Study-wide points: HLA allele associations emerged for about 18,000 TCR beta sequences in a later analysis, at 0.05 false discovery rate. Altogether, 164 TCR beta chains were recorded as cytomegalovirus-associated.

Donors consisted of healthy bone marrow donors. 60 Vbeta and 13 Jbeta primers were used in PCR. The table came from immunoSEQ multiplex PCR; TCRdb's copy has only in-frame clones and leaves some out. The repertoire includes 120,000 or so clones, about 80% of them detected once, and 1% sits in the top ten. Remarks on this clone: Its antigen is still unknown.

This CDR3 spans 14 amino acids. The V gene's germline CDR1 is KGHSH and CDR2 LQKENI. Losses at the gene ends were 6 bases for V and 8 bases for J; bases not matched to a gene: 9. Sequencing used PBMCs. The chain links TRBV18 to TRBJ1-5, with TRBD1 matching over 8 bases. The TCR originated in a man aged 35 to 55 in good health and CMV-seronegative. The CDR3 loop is CASSYRQGSEPQHF. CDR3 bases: TGTGCCAGCTCGTACCGACAGGGGTCGGAGCCCCAGCATTTT.